These T cell receptor beta chains were read from a single sample in a study of CXCR3-negative and CXCR3-positive naive CD8 T cells. TCRdb re-called the 5' RACE reads and shows each CDR3 protein once, DNA omitted. The sample table includes 90,000 to 100,000 distinct CDR3 sequences. The sequenced sample was naive CXCR3+ CD8+ T cells from blood. Receptors were obtained from a human donor in good health. Some clones in this sample may be carry-over from other donors' samples. CDR3s include the opening cysteine and the closing phenylalanine or tryptophan. The order of the fields is J gene, V gene, CDR3 protein.

TRBJ2-1 TRBV4-1 CASSHASAGYQNEQFF
TRBJ2-7 TRBV5-1 CASSFGPGGVEQYF
TRBJ2-7 TRBV6-2/TRBV6-3 CASSHAASGGNF
TRBJ2-1 TRBV7-9 CASSPRTSGVYNEQFF
TRBJ2-1 TRBV7-3 CASSNKGHLSSYNEQFF
TRBJ1-1 TRBV12-3/TRBV12-4 CASSDQTGIAFF
TRBJ2-3 TRBV21-1 CASSKVVEIITDTQYF
TRBJ1-3 TRBV28 CASSFRRGGNTIYF
TRBJ2-5 TRBV7-8 CASSLVSNQETQYF
TRBJ2-7 TRBV29-1 CSVDQGSYEQYF
TRBJ2-3 TRBV2 CASSYSRGKEADTQYF
TRBJ2-1 TRBV15 CATSRWGLAGGSYNEQFF
TRBJ1-1 TRBV4-1 CASSLVRDSNTEAFF
TRBJ2-6 TRBV7-6 CASSLFAWGSLSGANVLTF
TRBJ2-5 TRBV4-1 CASSLHGLAETQETQYF
TRBJ2-7 TRBV7-2 CASSPPGGGGPYEQYF
TRBJ1-2 TRBV7-9 CASDSKGGYTF
TRBJ1-2 TRBV12-3/TRBV12-4 CASGLDSYYGYTF
TRBJ2-1 TRBV11-3 CASRTGTGRREQFF
TRBJ1-2 TRBV3-1 CASSHEGRREDGYGYTF
TRBJ2-7 TRBV1 CTSSQSIERESYEQYF
TRBJ1-1 TRBV29-1 CSGDMMNTEAFF
TRBJ2-2 TRBV29-1 CSLQDSKGELFF
TRBJ1-1 TRBV27 CASSLVGSPEAFF
TRBJ2-1 TRBV5-1 CASSLDPGVNEQFF
TRBJ1-2 TRBV5-1 CASSLEAGLGRTYGYTF
TRBJ2-7 TRBV7-9 CASSSRTGSYEQYF
TRBJ2-1 TRBV7-6 CASSSRTGSSYNEQFF
TRBJ2-7 TRBV4-2 CASSQELQSYEQYF
TRBJ2-7 TRBV7-3 CASSLNVGSYEQYF
TRBJ2-7 TRBV12-3/TRBV12-4 CASSPDRGVYYEQYF
TRBJ2-1 TRBV27 CASSSVLAGGRNEQFF
TRBJ2-1 TRBV7-2 CASSLGHWADEFF
TRBJ2-1 TRBV19 CASSMGGRALYNEQFF
TRBJ1-2 TRBV15 CATSRDRGTGGPGYTF
TRBJ2-3 TRBV12-3/TRBV12-4 CASSPPSWGDNTDTQYF
TRBJ2-1 TRBV13 CASSSIAGSYNEQFF
TRBJ2-5 TRBV28 CASSTRELETQYF
TRBJ1-2 TRBV4-3 CASSQDWGAGGYTF
TRBJ2-1 TRBV7-9 CASSSSGAASSYNEQFF
TRBJ2-1 TRBV29-1 CSGASSSYNEQFF
TRBJ2-7 TRBV27 CASSFGQPGPGYEQYF
TRBJ2-7 TRBV5-1 CASSLDPGTASYEQYF
TRBJ2-3 TRBV7-9 CASSTPGQVADTQYF
TRBJ2-1 TRBV29-1 CSVPRRDSNNEQFF
TRBJ2-2 TRBV20-1 CSARVEGREQTGELFF